This paragraph covers one T cell receptor beta chain sequence. Its antigen remains unknown. The germline CDR1 and CDR2 sequences are DFQATT and SNEGSKA (reference sequence). This CDR3 spans 16 amino acids. Trimming cost V 4 bases and J 1 base; bases outside gene matches: 11. The data are from a study of human T cells and chemical hapten exposure. Study as a whole: Investigators sensitized about 2 cm by about 2 cm of upper inner arm skin with 2% DPC.

The time point was: patch test 3, about 24 weeks after DPC sensitization. The sample's treatment: therapeutic diphenylcyclopropenone sensitization with weekly scalp DPC. Study-level findings and limits: There was no change with DPC sensitization in TCRs above 1 in 1000 frequency.

TCRdb re-derived calls from the RACE reads in MiXCR, one entry per CDR3 protein. The sample shows 80,000 to 100,000 distinct CDR3 sequences, approximately 11% of them seen only once. The rearrangement uses TRBV20-1 and TRBJ2-3; TRBD2 agrees at 7 bases. The sequence was collected from a woman in her twenties or thirties with alopecia areata. Some clones in this sample may be carry-over from other donors' samples. Sequencing was performed on whole blood, taken in connection with sensitization to the hapten diphenylcyclopropenone (DPC). For the CDR3, the DNA is TGCAGTGCTACATCCGCGCGGGGGATTCGCACAGATACGCAGTATTTT. The encoded protein is CSATSARGIRTDTQYF.